The sequence of this T cell receptor (beta chain) was determined in a study of human T cells and chemical hapten exposure. General observations from the study: Counts of TCRs above 1 in 1000 frequency stayed unchanged with DPC sensitization.

TCRdb used MiXCR to reprocess the RACE reads, holding one entry per CDR3 protein. The sample carries roughly 130,000 distinct CDR3 sequences, more than 7.5% recorded once. To note about this clonotype: Its antigen is undetermined.

Sample time point: healthy volunteer bleed at 2 weeks. Whole blood that had not been fractionated was the source of extracted total RNA. Sequenced: whole blood. This sequence originates from a male donor in good health. Some clones in this sample may be carry-over from other donors' samples.

The CDR3, as DNA: TGTGCCAGCAGTTTATCGAGACCCCAGCATTTT. This encodes CASSLSRPQHF. The chain couples TRBV28 to TRBJ1-5, with unresolved D. Trimming removed 1 base at V and 10 bases at J, with 5 bases between. Germline CDR1 is MDHEN and CDR2 is SYDVKM. This CDR3 is built from 11 residues.